The T cell receptor (beta chain) under discussion was sequenced for a study of OX40 agonist ivuxolimab in advanced cancers. Looking at the study overall: Ivuxolimab was a fully human IgG2 agonistic monoclonal antibody targeting the costimulatory receptor OX40 (CD134). Intravenous ivuxolimab was administered to patients every 2 weeks at six dose levels: 0.01, 0.1, 0.3, 1.5, 3 and 10 mg/kg. Three dose-escalation patients achieved partial responses, one with hepatocellular carcinoma and two with cutaneous melanoma. Of the 50 to 55 dose-escalation patients, hepatocellular carcinoma was present in about 20, melanoma in some 15, renal cell carcinoma in 9 and head and neck cancer in 9. The paper covers the monotherapy dose-escalation part of the phase I ivuxolimab trial, which included N of about 50 patients. The point of sequencing TCRbeta in the periphery was to test whether ivuxolimab changed TCR sequence diversity and drove clonal T-cell expansion. Prior anti-PD-1, anti-PD-L1 or anti-CTLA-4 therapy was permitted, and about two fifths of dose-escalation patients had received checkpoint inhibitors. The dose-escalation cohort was around 84% male with a mean age of about 54 years, ranging from roughly 23 to 80.

On this clone: Its antigen is unknown. No much larger clone exists at a distance of one base, and base qualities are not known.

General conclusions and limits of the study: After ivuxolimab, CD8+ T cells had more expanded clones than CD4+ T cells on average. At doses of 0.1 to 3.0 mg/kg, clonal expansion of both CD4+ and CD8+ T cells in blood was seen between baseline and week 6. Partial responders in the 0.1-3.0 mg/kg groups had among the lowest normalized peripheral clonal expansion, especially among CD8+ T cells. Antigen specificity was not determined for the clonally expanded peripheral T cells. Low levels of normalized T-cell clonal expansion were also seen in some patients who did not respond.

Patients with a history of autoimmune disease or receiving systemic immunosuppression were excluded from the trial. Peripheral blood for TCR sequencing was collected from all dose cohorts at baseline, on cycle 4 day 1, and on cycle 7 day 1. The samples were drawn from a first-in-human, open-label, multicenter phase I dose-escalation trial of ivuxolimab. The trial enrolled adults with locally advanced or metastatic head and neck squamous cell, hepatocellular, melanoma or renal cell carcinoma. Before TCR sequencing, CD4+ and CD8+ T cells were separately sorted from peripheral blood. Genomic DNA was extracted from sorted cells for sequencing of the TCRbeta CDR3 region. The immunoSEQ Assay was used to sequence the TCRbeta CDR3 regions. In its TCRdb copy, this immuneACCESS table keeps in-frame sequences only and misses some clones. Where compared with another copy, unresolved V genes explain less than half of these, and the others have no known cause. In all, the sample holds more than 100,000 clones, and under 95% of those were seen once. The ten top clones hold about 0.93% of the sample.

There are 15 amino acids in the CDR3, from cysteine to phenylalanine inclusive. CDR3 DNA only is kept here, 45 bases in frame from base 1. Between the V and J ends, shortened by 0 bases and 0 bases respectively, the junction contains 10 bases. In the germline V gene, CDR1 corresponds to SGDLS and CDR2 to YYNGEE. Recombination joined TRBV9 with TRBJ2-7; the D gene is perhaps TRBD2, on 5 matching bases. The specimen was CD4+ or CD8+ T cells sorted from blood, collected in a trial of the OX40 agonist ivuxolimab. This clonotype was sampled from an adult with an advanced solid tumor such as melanoma, head and neck, liver or kidney cancer. The CDR3 sequence is CASSVDPGSSYEQYF. The sequenced DNA is TGTGCCAGCAGCGTAGATCCGGGGTCCTCCTACGAGCAGTACTTC.